A single sample gave rise to the 11 T cell receptor beta chains below, sequenced in a study of a mutant IDH1 vaccine in newly diagnosed glioma. Some clones are missing from TCRdb's copy, which holds only in-frame ones; the method was immunoSEQ multiplex PCR. The sample includes about 56,000 clones, 60% to 80% of them seen just once. Their antigen targets remain unknown. Time point specified: week 47, end of study. Every single dose of the vaccine, 300 ug of mutant IDH1 20-mer peptide, came with topical imiquimod. The material was PBMCs, obtained from a glioma patient whose treatment included an IDH1 peptide vaccine. These receptors originate from a man in his fifties or sixties with glioma.

The chain is built from TRBV7-8 and TRBJ1-2; D is undetermined. This CDR3 is 15 amino acids long. Trimming took off 2 bases at V and 4 bases at J, with 14 bases between the two ends. From germline, CDR1 is SGHVS and CDR2 FQNEAQ. For the CDR3, the DNA is TGTGCCAGCAGCTTATTGGGTATGAGTCTCTATGGCTACACCTTC. Translating it yields CASSLLGMSLYGYTF.

The V gene is TRBV11-2, the J gene TRBJ2-1, with D possibly matching TRBD2 (6 bases). Germline CDR1 and CDR2: SGHAT and FQNNGV. Trimming left V 0 bases short and J 7 bases short, with 19 bases between. This CDR3 is built from 17 residues. The CDR3 reads CASSLDRTNPRVNEQFF. The CDR3 nucleotides read TGTGCCAGCAGCTTAGATAGGACTAACCCAAGGGTAAATGAGCAGTTCTTC.

The gene calls are TRBV19 and TRBJ2-7; D not resolved. V gave up 6 bases and J gave up 2 bases, with 5 bases separating them. This CDR3 comprises 11 residues. CDR1 is LNHDA and CDR2 is SQIVND in the germline V gene (reference sequence). CDR3 protein: CASSQAYEQYF. The CDR3 DNA reads as TGTGCCAGTAGCCAGGCCTACGAGCAGTACTTC.

The J gene is TRBJ1-1, the V gene TRBV14, with D tentatively TRBD1 (6 bases). Between the trimmed V and J ends, which lost 1 base and 3 bases, there was a span of 9 bases. CDR1 is SGHDN, CDR2 FVKESK, per germline. This CDR3 contains 14 residues. CDR3 sequence: CASSQGGAYTEAFF. DNA for the CDR3: TGTGCCAGCAGCCAAGGGGGGGCCTACACTGAAGCTTTCTTT.

The chain couples TRBV18 to TRBJ1-2; 7 bases line up with TRBD1. This CDR3 has 17 residues. Per germline, CDR1 KGHSH and CDR2 LQKENI. J gave up 2 bases and V 2 bases, and 11 bases lay outside the gene matches. The CDR3 here is CASSPSEGSQGNYGYTF. In DNA, the CDR3 is TGTGCCAGCTCACCATCCGAGGGATCACAGGGGAACTATGGCTACACCTTC.

The chain uses TRBV9 and TRBJ2-2; D unclear. This CDR3 is built from 16 residues. Germline V CDR1 and CDR2: SGDLS, YYNGEE. Trimming took off 4 bases at V and 5 bases at J, with 18 bases between the two ends. CDR3 DNA sequence: TGTGCCAGCAGCCAGGACCCACACCAATCGACCGGGGAGCTGTTTTTT. Translated, it gives CASSQDPHQSTGELFF.

This clone is medium-sized by share. This chain uses TRBV6-1 with TRBJ1-5, with D possibly matching TRBD1 (5 bases). The V gene's germline CDR1 is MNHNS and CDR2 SASEGT. Deletions cut 5 bases from V and 0 bases from J, with 11 bases between. This CDR3 is 15 amino acids long. The CDR3 coding sequence is TGTGCCAGCAGTCGACAGCCTTATAGCAATCAGCCCCAGCATTTT. Translated, it gives CASSRQPYSNQPQHF.

V gene TRBV30 combines with J gene TRBJ2-1; possibly TRBD2 for D (7 bases). Deletions cut 5 bases from V and 8 bases from J, with 16 bases between. Per germline, CDR1 GTSNPN and CDR2 SVGIG (reference sequence). This CDR3 is 13 amino acids long. In DNA form, the CDR3 reads TGTGCCTGGTCTACCGGGGGGCCCTATGAGCAGTTCTTC. It translates to CAWSTGGPYEQFF.

This chain joins TRBV14 and TRBJ1-1; D gene unclear. The CDR3 loop spans 11 amino acids. Trimming took off 1 base at V and 8 bases at J, with 5 bases between the two ends. Per germline, CDR1 SGHDN and CDR2 FVKESK. The CDR3 spells CASSQGGEAFF. The CDR3 DNA reads as TGTGCCAGCAGCCAAGGAGGAGAAGCTTTCTTT.

The chain has TRBV4-2 and TRBJ2-1, with 9 bases fitting TRBD2. The CDR3 loop spans 16 amino acids. The V gene end was trimmed by 2 bases and the J gene end by 9 bases; junction bases not matched to a gene: 11. CDR1 is LGHNA, CDR2 YNFKEQ, per germline. CDR3 DNA sequence: TGTGCCAGCAGCCAATCGGGGCTAGCGGGGAAGGGTGAGCAGTTCTTC. It yields the protein CASSQSGLAGKGEQFF.

The rearrangement links TRBV10-2 to TRBJ1-2; D is possibly TRBD1 (6 bases). The CDR3 loop spans 16 amino acids. With 2 bases removed from V and 8 bases from J, the gap between germline ends came to 21 bases. The germline CDR1 and CDR2 sequences are WSHSY and SAAADI. CDR3 coding DNA: TGCGCCAGCAGTGAGACACGGGAGAGCAGGGGTCTGGGCTACACCTTC. This translates into CASSETRESRGLGYTF.